This T cell receptor beta chain derives from a study of blood T cell repertoires in COVID-19. Turning to the study itself: From the United States, Italy and Spain came samples of acute and convalescent COVID-19.

Produced via immunoSEQ multiplex PCR; TCRdb's table is partial and in-frame only. Of roughly 190,000 clones listed, about 93% are singletons. This TCR came from a man aged 25-45 years with COVID-19, enrolled during active disease. Sequences were obtained from peripheral blood.

The CDR3 nucleotides read TGTGCCAGCAGTTTATCGTCTTCTATCAGCAATCAGCCCCAGCATTTT. Encoded protein: CASSLSSSISNQPQHF. This chain uses TRBV27 with TRBJ1-5; D is uncertain. This CDR3 is 16 amino acids long. V was clipped by 0 bases and J by 1 base, with 10 bases between them. Germline values: CDR1 MNHEY, CDR2 SMNVEV (reference sequence).